This passage covers 10 T cell receptor beta chains from one sample sequenced in a study of T cells in Graves' hyperthyroidism and ophthalmopathy. TCR beta CDR3 region amplification was performed from RNA transcripts. HTBI primers were employed in a first-round RT-PCR of the TCR CDR3. From the multiplex PCR reads, TCRdb called clonotypes with MiXCR, one entry per CDR3 protein. The sample holds more than 500,000 distinct CDR3 sequences, roughly 15% seen once. Sequencing was performed on blood. The receptor set was obtained from a woman between 35 and 50 years old with Graves' ophthalmopathy.

This clonotype was counted ten times or more. The J gene is TRBJ1-1, the V gene TRBV7-8; perhaps TRBD1 as D (5 bases). The V and J ends lost 6 bases and 2 bases respectively, with 19 bases between them. This CDR3 contains 16 residues. Germline lookup yields CDR1 SGHVS and CDR2 FQNEAQ. The CDR3 DNA sequence: TGTGCCAGCAGGCAAAGGGGACGACAGAGCAACACTGAAGCTTTCTTT. Its translation: CASRQRGRQSNTEAFF.

In this sample, this clonotype turned up many times. The V and J genes are TRBV6-1 and TRBJ1-5; weak D call: TRBD1 (5 bases). Trimming stripped 1 base from V and 2 bases from J, with 9 bases between. CDR1 is MNHNS and CDR2 is SASEGT in the germline V gene. CDR3 size: 15 residues. Here the CDR3 DNA reads TGTGCCAGCAGTGAAGGGGGCGCGGGCAATCAGCCCCAGCATTTT. Its protein is CASSEGGAGNQPQHF.

This clonotype was counted ten times or more. This rearrangement joins TRBV6-2 or TRBV6-3 to TRBJ2-1, with a possible D match to TRBD1 (5 bases). This CDR3 comprises 13 residues. V was trimmed by 5 bases and J by 6 bases, leaving 11 bases between them. Germline V CDR1 and CDR2: MNHEY, SVGEGT. CDR3 amino acids: CASSPSGANEQFF. CDR3 bases: TGTGCCAGCAGTCCCAGTGGGGCCAATGAGCAGTTCTTC.

This clonotype was observed a handful of times. This rearrangement joins TRBV25-1 to TRBJ2-2; D is uncertain. Per germline, CDR1 MGHDK and CDR2 SYGVNS. The V end was cut by 3 bases, the J end by 3 bases, with 14 bases between. CDR3 length: 16 residues. The CDR3 reads CASSDLPREDTGELFF. CDR3 sequence (DNA): TGTGCCAGCAGTGATCTGCCGCGCGAAGACACCGGGGAGCTGTTTTTT. Filled out from reference TRBV25-1 and TRBJ2-2, the complete variable domain reads EADIYQTPRYLVIGTGKKITLECSQTMGHDKMYWYQQDPGMELHLIHYSYGVNSTEKGDLSSESTVSRIRTEHFPLTLESARPSHTSQYLCASSDLPREDTGELFFGEGSRLTVL.

This clonotype has a count of ten or more. The rearrangement joins TRBV2 to TRBJ1-4; tentative D call: TRBD1 (5 bases). V gave up 7 bases and J gave up 0 bases, with 15 bases separating them. Germline CDR1 and CDR2: SNHLY and FYNNEI. The CDR3 spans 16 residues. The CDR3 region has the DNA TGTGCCAGCACGGGGGGGACGGTTACAACTAATGAAAAACTGTTTTTT. This gives the protein CASTGGTVTTNEKLFF.

This clonotype showed up many times. The chain couples TRBV19 to TRBJ2-2; perhaps TRBD1 as D (8 bases). The CDR3 runs 15 residues. V lost 7 bases to trimming and J lost 6 bases, with 18 bases between them. Looked up from germline, CDR1 is LNHDA and CDR2 is SQIVND (reference sequence). CDR3 DNA sequence: TGTGCCAGTATGCCGGGGGGCAGGGGGCCCGGGGAGCTGTTTTTT. Protein sequence: CASMPGGRGPGELFF.

This clonotype appeared many times. The chain carries TRBV20-1 and TRBJ1-1; D is ambiguous. Germline lookup yields CDR1 DFQATT and CDR2 SNEGSKA (reference sequence). The CDR3 sequence is 10 residues long. V was trimmed by 5 bases and J by 7 bases, leaving 8 bases between them. CDR3 sequence reads: CSAQHFEAFF. The CDR3 DNA sequence: TGCAGTGCTCAACACTTTGAAGCTTTCTTT.

In this sample, this clonotype turned up many times. This chain connects TRBV6-5 to TRBJ2-7; unclear D gene. The CDR3 consists of 12 residues. V was clipped by 5 bases and J by 9 bases, with 14 bases between them. The germline gives CDR1 MNHEY, CDR2 SVGAGI. As DNA, the CDR3 is TGTGCCAGCAGTCCCGACCGGCGCCGGCAGTACTTC. It yields the protein CASSPDRRRQYF.

This clonotype was observed many times. V and J are TRBV30 and TRBJ1-1; the D is unclear. This CDR3 has 13 amino acids. Trimming took 2 bases from V and 4 from J, leaving 11 bases between them. CDR1 and CDR2 (germline): GTSNPN, SVGIG (reference sequence). The CDR3: CAWSRLSGTEAFF. In DNA, the CDR3 is TGTGCCTGGAGTCGGTTGAGTGGCACTGAAGCTTTCTTT.

The chain combines TRBV13 with TRBJ1-2, with D maybe TRBD1 (5 bases). CDR1 and CDR2 (germline): PRHDT, FYEKMQ (reference sequence). This CDR3 is built from 15 residues. The germline V and J ends were trimmed by 5 bases and 2 bases, with 15 bases remaining between them. CDR3: CASSLSTVSNYGYTF. CDR3 nucleotide sequence: TGTGCCAGCAGCCTATCGACAGTCTCGAACTATGGCTACACCTTC.